These 20 T cell receptor beta chains were all obtained from the same sample, sequenced in a study of CD8 T cells in ankylosing spondylitis. MiXCR, applied by TCRdb to the 5' RACE reads, yields one record per CDR3 protein. Here the sample spans under 55,000 distinct CDR3 sequences, 7.4% being singletons. Sample: blood, either unsorted or a sorted T cell fraction (not recorded which). All receptors derive from a female donor with ankylosing spondylitis or in good health (not recorded which).

There are many counts of this clonotype. This sequence joins TRBV3-1 and TRBJ2-7, with D unresolved. Germline V CDR1 and CDR2: LGHDT, YNNKEL (reference sequence). The CDR3 has 15 residues. Trimming stripped 4 bases from V and 0 bases from J, with 13 bases between. This chain's CDR3 is CASSPSRRNSYEQYF. Written as DNA, the CDR3 is TGTGCCAGCAGCCCCAGCCGCAGAAACTCCTACGAGCAGTACTTC.

This clonotype has ten or more counts. The V and J genes are TRBV20-1 and TRBJ2-5, with D possibly TRBD2 on 6 matching bases. The V gene's germline CDR1 is DFQATT and CDR2 SNEGSKA (reference sequence). The ends were cut back, 6 bases at V and 5 bases at J, with 19 bases in the middle. CDR3 size: 14 residues. The CDR3 loop is CSAAPGLRGETQYF. CDR3 coding DNA: TGCAGTGCCGCTCCGGGACTTCGGGGGGAGACCCAGTACTTC.

The V call is TRBV11-2, the J call TRBJ1-1; D is possibly TRBD1 (6 bases). This CDR3 has 15 residues. Germline CDR1 is SGHAT and CDR2 is FQNNGV. V was cut by 0 bases and J by 4 bases, with 12 bases left in between. The CDR3 loop is CASSLDGAGVTEAFF. CDR3 DNA sequence: TGTGCCAGCAGCTTAGATGGGGCAGGGGTCACTGAAGCTTTCTTT.

Ten or more counts support this clonotype. V and J are TRBV5-1 and TRBJ2-1, with D unclear. V was trimmed by 2 bases and J by 9 bases, leaving 12 bases between them. Germline-derived CDR1 and CDR2 are SGHRS and YFSETQ. This CDR3 has 13 amino acids. This CDR3 is CASSFGSAGEQFF. The CDR3 coding sequence is TGCGCCAGCAGCTTCGGTAGTGCAGGTGAGCAGTTCTTC.

This clonotype was counted ten times or more. V and J are TRBV5-1 and TRBJ1-2; 8 nucleotides match TRBD1. The CDR3 runs to 15 residues. V was clipped by 2 bases and J by 5 bases; unmatched bases: 8. Germline V gene data show CDR1 as SGHRS and CDR2 as YFSETQ. The CDR3 sequence is CASSFSGGDLYGYTF. CDR3 in DNA: TGCGCCAGCAGCTTTTCAGGGGGCGATCTTTATGGCTACACCTTC.

This clonotype was counted a few times. The rearrangement uses TRBV7-3 and TRBJ2-2, with no clear D. This CDR3 contains 15 residues. CDR1 SGHTA and CDR2 FQGTGA come from the germline V gene. Deletions cut 2 bases from V and 5 bases from J, with 12 bases between. CDR3 protein: CASSLGQPGTGELFF. The CDR3 bases are TGTGCCAGCAGCTTAGGCCAACCTGGGACCGGGGAGCTGTTTTTT.

This clonotype was counted ten times or more. This CDR3 is CASSVVMRRREYGYTF. As DNA, the CDR3 is TGTGCCAGCAGCGTAGTTATGAGGCGGAGGGAGTATGGCTACACCTTC. The rearrangement joins TRBV9 to TRBJ1-2; D call uncertain. The CDR3 runs to 16 residues. Germline lookup yields CDR1 SGDLS and CDR2 YYNGEE. The V end was cut by 0 bases, the J end by 5 bases, with 17 bases between. Full variable domain (remainder filled in from reference TRBV9 and TRBJ1-2): DSGVTQTPKHLITATGQRVTLRCSPRSGDLSVYWYQQSLDQGLQFLIQYYNGEERAKGNILERFSAQQFPDLHSELNLSSLELGDSALYFCASSVVMRRREYGYTFGSGTRLTVV.

In its sample, this clonotype was seen many times. The chain joins TRBV5-1 to TRBJ2-2; perhaps TRBD2 as D (7 bases). Germline V gene data show CDR1 as SGHRS and CDR2 as YFSETQ. The CDR3 loop spans 15 amino acids. Trimming took off 4 bases at V and 2 bases at J, with 12 bases between the two ends. The CDR3 coding sequence is TGCGCCAGCAGCACGGGGGGCCTTAACACCGGGGAGCTGTTTTTT. It yields the protein CASSTGGLNTGELFF.

The CDR3 sequence: CAMSPGALNTEAFF. The CDR3 DNA follows: TGTGCCATGAGCCCGGGGGCCCTCAACACTGAAGCTTTCTTT. V gene TRBV4-2 combines with J gene TRBJ1-1, with a tentative D call TRBD1 (6 bases). Germline loops: CDR1 LGHNA, CDR2 YNFKEQ. The V end was cut by 10 bases, the J end by 2 bases, with 17 bases between. The CDR3 runs to 14 residues.

This clonotype was seen repeatedly, ten times or more. The rearrangement uses TRBV14 and TRBJ1-1; 9 nucleotides agree with TRBD1. The V segment lost 7 bases and the J segment 4 bases; nucleotides outside the gene matches: 7. The CDR3 extends over 14 amino acids. Germline V gives CDR1 SGHDN, CDR2 FVKESK. The CDR3 bases are TGTGCCAGCACCACACAGGGGGCGGGCACTGAAGCTTTCTTT. Translating gives CASTTQGAGTEAFF.

The sample holds many counts of this clonotype. This chain links TRBV4-1 with TRBJ2-7; D remains ambiguous. Germline values: CDR1 MGHRA, CDR2 YSYEKL. CDR3 length: 14 residues. V shed 3 bases and J shed 2 bases, with 11 bases lying between them. CDR3 amino acids: CASSHIDGAYEQYF. CDR3 nucleotides: TGCGCCAGCAGCCACATAGACGGAGCCTACGAGCAGTACTTC.

There are a few counts of this clonotype. J is TRBJ2-3 and V is TRBV7-2; D unresolved. The germline CDR1 and CDR2 sequences are SGHTA and FQGNSA. Trimming took 5 bases from V and 2 from J, leaving 8 bases between them. The CDR3 extends over 13 amino acids. The CDR3 is CASSPTNTDTQYF. CDR3 coding DNA: TGTGCCAGCAGCCCCACCAACACAGATACGCAGTATTTT.

This clonotype came up many times. The J gene is TRBJ2-7, the V gene TRBV28, with D perhaps assigned TRBD1 or TRBD2 (6 bases each). Trimming stripped 6 bases from V and 6 bases from J, with 18 bases between. This CDR3 has 14 amino acids. The germline V gene has CDR1 MDHEN and CDR2 SYDVKM. DNA of the CDR3: TGTGCCAGCAGCCTTCCCAAGGGGGGACGCGAGCAGTACTTC. Translating gives CASSLPKGGREQYF.

At least ten counts were recorded for this clonotype. The rearrangement uses TRBV20-1 and TRBJ1-5; a weak D match, TRBD1 (6 bases). The V end was cut by 0 bases, the J end by 2 bases, with 11 bases between. This CDR3 has 15 amino acids. Germline V gene data show CDR1 as DFQATT and CDR2 as SNEGSKA (reference sequence). The CDR3 coding sequence is TGCAGTGCTAGAGAAGGGGGGAATGGCAATCAGCCCCAGCATTTT. This gives the protein CSAREGGNGNQPQHF.

This clonotype came up many times. V is TRBV5-1 and J is TRBJ1-4, with no clear D. The ends were cut back, 4 bases at V and 5 bases at J, with 12 bases in the middle. The CDR3 spans 14 residues. CDR1 SGHRS and CDR2 YFSETQ come from the germline V gene. The CDR3 sequence: CASSRGSFNEKLFF. CDR3 nucleotide sequence: TGCGCCAGCAGCCGAGGGTCATTCAATGAAAAACTGTTTTTT.

This clonotype has ten or more counts. The chain links TRBV6-6 to TRBJ1-2; a weak D match, TRBD1 (5 bases). V was shortened by 4 bases and J by 4 bases, with 7 bases between the two germline ends. Per germline, CDR1 MNHNY and CDR2 SVGAGI (reference sequence). The CDR3 extends over 12 amino acids. CDR3 residues: CASSSGVYGYTF. CDR3 in DNA: TGTGCCAGCAGTTCGGGGGTCTATGGCTACACCTTC.

This clonotype appeared a few times. V usage is TRBV10-3 and J usage is TRBJ1-1; perhaps TRBD1 as D (5 bases). V was clipped by 6 bases and J by 5 bases, with 7 bases between them. CDR1 and CDR2 from the germline V gene are ENHRY and SYGVKD. The length of the CDR3 is 11 residues. CDR3 bases: TGTGCCATCAGCACAGGAACTGAAGCTTTCTTT. This translates into CAISTGTEAFF.

This clonotype was seen only a few times. The V and J genes are TRBV18 and TRBJ2-7; perhaps TRBD1 as D (5 bases). CDR3 length: 12 residues. Germline CDR1 KGHSH, CDR2 LQKENI. Trimming left V 5 bases short and J 4 bases short, with 9 bases between. CDR3 DNA: TGTGCCAGCTCATCGGACAAATACGAGCAGTACTTC. The encoded protein is CASSSDKYEQYF.

This clonotype was recorded many times. This chain joins TRBV5-6 and TRBJ2-4; TRBD1 matches 8 bases. Germline CDR1 and CDR2: SGHDT and YYEEEE. The CDR3 sequence is 18 residues long. V lost 3 bases, J lost 0 bases, and 11 bases stayed unmatched. CDR3 residues: CASSYGTGPWGAKNIQYF. The CDR3 bases are TGTGCCAGCAGCTACGGGACAGGTCCTTGGGGAGCCAAAAACATTCAGTACTTC.

V usage is TRBV29-1 and J usage is TRBJ2-7; possible D gene TRBD2, 6 bases. The CDR3 is 12 amino acids. V was trimmed by 6 bases and J by 6 bases, leaving 15 bases between them. The germline V gene encodes CDR1 SQVTM and CDR2 ANQGSEA. CDR3: CSVYGTFGEQYF. CDR3 nucleotides: TGCAGCGTATACGGGACTTTCGGCGAGCAGTACTTC.